This T cell receptor (beta chain) was found in a study of cytomegalovirus exposure and HLA in healthy donors. Study-level findings and limits: Among the CMV-associated chains, three were confirmed in vitro as specific for CMV antigens. For most TCR sequences rarity was the rule, although some public TCRs occurred in many donors. First-cohort TCR clusters tended to co-occur in the 120 or so validation repertoires, a later analysis found.

A note on this clone: Its target is unknown.

Here immunoSEQ multiplex PCR was the method, and the copy in TCRdb shows in-frame clones only, minus some. This sample has about 60,000 clones; approximately 95% occur once, and the top ten carry 5.8%. The study drew the donors from its approximately 110-subject validation cohort, separate from the approximately 700-subject first cohort. This CDR3 is built from 15 residues. Germline V CDR1 and CDR2: SGHTA, FQGNSA. The V and J ends lost 2 bases and 2 bases respectively, with 12 bases between them. The clonotype originates from a woman between 18 and 30 years old in good health and CMV-seronegative. Sequenced: PBMCs. The V call is TRBV7-2, the J call TRBJ1-2; possible D gene TRBD1, 5 bases. The CDR3 nucleotides are TGTGCCAGCAGCTTATTAGTGGCAGGGAACTATGGCTACACCTTC. Its translation is CASSLLVAGNYGYTF.